Each of the 32 T cell receptor beta chains below was sequenced from the same sample in a study of blood T cell repertoires in COVID-19. Profiled with immunoSEQ multiplex PCR; TCRdb holds only in-frame clones, not every one. The sample includes some 180,000 clones, roughly 91% of them seen just once. Source material: peripheral blood. The receptor set was obtained from a man aged 45-65 years who had recovered from COVID-19.

This rearrangement joins TRBV19 to TRBJ1-1; a weak D match, TRBD1 (5 bases). V was cut by 0 bases and J by 4 bases, with 12 bases left in between. Per germline, CDR1 LNHDA and CDR2 SQIVND (reference sequence). The CDR3 is 15 amino acids. Here the CDR3 DNA reads TGTGCCAGTAGTATAGAAGTGAGGGGACTCACTGAAGCTTTCTTT. Translated: CASSIEVRGLTEAFF.

The rearrangement uses TRBV9 and TRBJ2-3, with 14 bases matching TRBD2. Germline lookup yields CDR1 SGDLS and CDR2 YYNGEE. The CDR3 spans 17 residues. J gave up 3 bases and V 3 bases, and 6 bases lay outside the gene matches. Written as DNA, the CDR3 is TGTGCCAGCAGCGGGGAAGGACTAGCGGGGGGAACAGATACGCAGTATTTT. This gives the protein CASSGEGLAGGTDTQYF.

V usage is TRBV6-2 or TRBV6-3 and J usage is TRBJ2-7; TRBD1 might be the D (5 bases). V lost 2 bases and J lost 4, with 15 bases in between. Germline V lookup: CDR1 MNHEY, CDR2 SVGEGT. This CDR3 is built from 15 residues. The CDR3, as DNA: TGTGCCAGCAGTTACCCGCAGGGTAGGAGATACGAGCAGTACTTC. Translating it yields CASSYPQGRRYEQYF.

This chain joins TRBV7-9 and TRBJ1-2; D possibly corresponds to TRBD1 (6 bases). Germline CDR1 SEHNR, CDR2 FQNEAQ (reference sequence). This CDR3 spans 14 amino acids. Trimming took off 5 bases at V and 6 bases at J, with 16 bases between the two ends. The CDR3 protein is CASSLVGTPNGYTF. CDR3 DNA sequence: TGTGCCAGCAGCCTCGTAGGGACACCAAATGGCTACACCTTC.

In its sample, this clone was seen once. J is TRBJ2-6 and V is TRBV5-1; 7 bases fit TRBD1. Per germline, CDR1 SGHRS and CDR2 YFSETQ. V gave up 5 bases and J gave up 4 bases; unmatched junction bases: 3. The CDR3 loop spans 14 amino acids. The CDR3 loop reads CASRTGAGANVLTF. The CDR3 region has the DNA TGCGCCAGCAGAACAGGGGCCGGGGCCAACGTCCTGACTTTC.

The J gene is TRBJ2-1, the V gene TRBV19; 9 positions agree with TRBD2. Losses at the gene ends were 5 bases for V and 7 bases for J; bases not matched to a gene: 12. The CDR3 has 16 residues. Germline CDR1 and CDR2: LNHDA and SQIVND (reference sequence). CDR3 DNA: TGTGCCAGTAGTCGACCGACTAGCGGAGCTGGGAATGAGCAGTTCTTC. It codes for CASSRPTSGAGNEQFF. Combining the CDR3 with reference TRBV19 and TRBJ2-1 gives the whole variable domain DGGITQSPKYLFRKEGQNVTLSCEQNLNHDAMYWYRQDPGQGLRLIYYSQIVNDFQKGDIAEGYSVSREKKESFPLTVTSAQKNPTAFYLCASSRPTSGAGNEQFFGPGTRLTVL.

The genes are TRBV5-1 and TRBJ2-1, with 12 bases fitting TRBD2. From germline, CDR1 is SGHRS and CDR2 YFSETQ. This CDR3 comprises 15 residues. The junction had 7 bases not matched to a gene; V was cut back by 3 bases and J by 9 bases. CDR3 DNA: TGCGCCAGCAGCTCCGAGGGACTAGCGGGCCGTGAGCAGTTCTTC. It translates to CASSSEGLAGREQFF.

This chain links TRBV6-5 with TRBJ2-1; 9 nucleotides match TRBD2. Germline V gene data show CDR1 as MNHEY and CDR2 as SVGAGI. After removal of 4 bases from V and 11 bases from J, the junction contained 12 bases not matched to a gene. This CDR3 is 15 amino acids long. The CDR3 loop is CASSSRAGGPSQQFF. The DNA for the CDR3 is TGTGCCAGCAGTTCAAGGGCGGGAGGGCCCTCCCAGCAGTTCTTC.

This clone was observed once. The chain uses TRBV18 and TRBJ2-3; 12 nucleotides line up with TRBD2. The CDR3 runs 19 residues. Trimming at V came to 8 bases and at J to 3 bases, leaving 18 bases not matched to a gene. CDR1 is KGHSH, CDR2 LQKENI, per germline. The CDR3 reads CASLRRLAGDGPTTDTQYF. CDR3 nucleotide sequence: TGTGCCAGCCTTAGGAGACTAGCGGGAGATGGGCCCACGACAGATACGCAGTATTTT.

The rearrangement joins TRBV25-1 to TRBJ2-4; 7 bases align to TRBD2. The CDR3 is 15 residues long. V lost 3 bases and J lost 1; bases outside the gene matches: 3. Per the germline V gene, CDR1 is MGHDK and CDR2 is SYGVNS. The DNA for the CDR3 is TGTGCCAGCAGTGATCCTAGCGGCGCCAAAAACATTCAGTACTTC. This sequence encodes CASSDPSGAKNIQYF.

This sequence joins TRBV7-9 and TRBJ1-2; D may be TRBD1 (5 bases). This CDR3 region has 14 residues. V lost 4 bases and J lost 2, with 11 bases in between. Germline loops: CDR1 SEHNR, CDR2 FQNEAQ (reference sequence). The CDR3 nucleotides are TGTGCCAGCAGCTCTGCAGGGAGGAACTATGGCTACACCTTC. Protein sequence: CASSSAGRNYGYTF.

The chain recombines TRBV19 with TRBJ2-1; D is perhaps TRBD2 (5 bases). Germline assignment: CDR1 LNHDA and CDR2 SQIVND (reference sequence). The CDR3 is 14 amino acids. V lost 3 bases and J lost 0, with 6 bases in between. CDR3 bases: TGTGCCAGTAGTATGGGGAGCTCCTACAATGAGCAGTTCTTC. It is translated as CASSMGSSYNEQFF.

Written as DNA, the CDR3 is TGTGCCAGCAGTCAGGGCACTGAAGCTTTCTTT. Its protein product is CASSQGTEAFF. This chain uses TRBV12-3 or TRBV12-4 with TRBJ1-1, with a possible D match to TRBD1 (5 bases). Between the trimmed V and J ends, which lost 5 bases and 4 bases, there was a span of 5 bases. The CDR3 totals 11 residues.

The gene calls are TRBV27 and TRBJ2-5, with D unclear. The CDR3 is 17 residues long. Germline V gene data show CDR1 as MNHEY and CDR2 as SMNVEV (reference sequence). Trimming left V 3 bases short and J 2 bases short, with 19 bases between. CDR3 amino acids: CASSFAAAGGRQETQYF. In DNA, the CDR3 is TGTGCCAGCAGTTTCGCGGCTGCCGGCGGAAGACAAGAGACCCAGTACTTC.

V gene TRBV15 combines with J gene TRBJ1-6; D is perhaps TRBD1 (5 bases). The CDR3 runs 16 residues. V shed 0 bases and J shed 6 bases, with 12 bases lying between them. Germline CDR1 and CDR2: LNHNV and YYDKDF (reference sequence). CDR3 nucleotides: TGTGCCACCAGCAGAGAGTTAGGGGTTCTTAATTCACCCCTCCACTTT. This gives the protein CATSRELGVLNSPLHF.

The chain links TRBV28 to TRBJ2-7; perhaps TRBD2 as D (5 bases). The germline V and J ends were trimmed by 2 bases and 4 bases, with 12 bases remaining between them. The CDR3 is 14 residues long. Germline CDR1 is MDHEN and CDR2 is SYDVKM. CDR3 bases: TGTGCCAGCAGTTTAGAGGGAAATCTATACGAGCAGTACTTC. This gives the protein CASSLEGNLYEQYF.

V and J are TRBV19 and TRBJ1-5, with 7 bases aligning to TRBD1. This CDR3 comprises 13 residues. The germline V gene has CDR1 LNHDA and CDR2 SQIVND (reference sequence). V shed 6 bases, J shed 6 bases, and the junction held 5 bases outside the gene matches. CDR3 nucleotides: TGTGCCAGTAGGGACAGGACGCTTCAGCCCCAGCATTTT. Its translation: CASRDRTLQPQHF. Variable domain in full (rest from reference TRBV19 and TRBJ1-5): DGGITQSPKYLFRKEGQNVTLSCEQNLNHDAMYWYRQDPGQGLRLIYYSQIVNDFQKGDIAEGYSVSREKKESFPLTVTSAQKNPTAFYLCASRDRTLQPQHFGDGTRLSIL.

The DNA of the CDR3 is TGCGCCAGCAGTTCCGGGACAGTGCACAATGAGCAGTTCTTC. This encodes CASSSGTVHNEQFF. The chain carries TRBV10-1 and TRBJ2-1; the match to TRBD1 covers 7 bases. CDR1 is WNHNN, CDR2 SYGVQD, per germline (reference sequence). CDR3 length: 14 amino acids. J was trimmed by 5 bases and V by 5 bases; bases with no gene match: 6.

The chain is built from TRBV7-2 and TRBJ2-7; 7 bases match TRBD2. The CDR3 is made up of 18 amino acids. Germline V gene data show CDR1 as SGHTA and CDR2 as FQGNSA. The trim removed 1 base at V and 2 bases at J, leaving 14 bases unmatched. CDR3 in DNA: TGTGCCAGCAGCTTAGGGTCTTTGACTAGCCCTATAACCTACGAGCAGTACTTC. Protein product: CASSLGSLTSPITYEQYF.

Here the CDR3 DNA reads TGTGCCAGCAGGTCCGGGGGGAAGCTCTACGAGCAGTACTTC. It codes for CASRSGGKLYEQYF. The rearrangement joins TRBV6-6 to TRBJ2-7; TRBD2 aligns across 7 bases. The CDR3 covers 14 residues. Looked up from germline, CDR1 is MNHNY and CDR2 is SVGAGI (reference sequence). After removal of 6 bases from V and 3 bases from J, the junction contained 8 bases not matched to a gene.

This clone has more than one count but fewer than ten. The chain links TRBV5-1 to TRBJ2-1; D might be TRBD2 (6 bases). The CDR3 spans 16 residues. Per the germline V gene, CDR1 is SGHRS and CDR2 is YFSETQ. V gave up 5 bases and J gave up 0 bases, with 15 bases separating them. In DNA, the CDR3 is TGCGCCAGCAGTTTTGATTCGGGAGTCTCCTACAATGAGCAGTTCTTC. The encoded protein is CASSFDSGVSYNEQFF.

V and J are TRBV6-2 or TRBV6-3 and TRBJ2-5, with D unclear. V lost 6 bases, J lost 4 bases, and 12 bases lay in between. The CDR3 contains 13 residues. Germline V CDR1 and CDR2: MNHEY, SVGEGT. The CDR3 DNA reads as TGTGCCAGCAGCAAGCACGCAGGAGAGACCCAGTACTTC. Its translation is CASSKHAGETQYF.

This CDR3 is CASSSSSSSGNTIYF. Here the CDR3 DNA reads TGTGCCAGCAGTTCCTCTTCGAGCTCTGGAAACACCATATATTTT. The chain combines TRBV6-5 with TRBJ1-3; D is undetermined. This CDR3 has 15 residues. The V end was cut by 4 bases, the J end by 0 bases, with 10 bases between. Germline V gene sequence: CDR1 MNHEY, CDR2 SVGAGI.

This chain joins TRBV29-1 and TRBJ2-1; 14 nucleotides agree with TRBD2. V gave up 3 bases and J gave up 7 bases; unmatched junction bases: 5. Germline assignment: CDR1 SQVTM and CDR2 ANQGSEA. The CDR3 loop spans 15 amino acids. Here the CDR3 reads CSVDFRTSGGNEQFF. The CDR3 DNA reads TGCAGCGTTGATTTTAGGACTAGCGGGGGGAATGAGCAGTTCTTC.

This clone was observed a single time. The chain carries TRBV11-2 and TRBJ1-5, with D hard to call. The V end was cut by 5 bases, the J end by 6 bases, with 11 bases between. The CDR3 is 13 amino acids. Germline V lookup: CDR1 SGHAT, CDR2 FQNNGV. The CDR3 reads CASSRAAGQPQHF. The CDR3, as DNA: TGTGCCAGCAGCCGAGCGGCTGGTCAGCCCCAGCATTTT.

This sequence joins TRBV5-8 and TRBJ2-5, with a possible D match to TRBD1 (6 bases). CDR1 is SGHTS and CDR2 is YDEGEE in the germline V gene. The CDR3 totals 15 residues. V was pared by 6 bases and J by 0 bases, with 15 bases between. This chain's CDR3 is CASTATGGYQETQYF. The CDR3 coding sequence is TGTGCCAGCACCGCGACAGGCGGATACCAAGAGACCCAGTACTTC.

The gene calls are TRBV28 and TRBJ2-3, with 7 bases identical to TRBD1. The CDR3 has 15 amino acids. Germline V gives CDR1 MDHEN, CDR2 SYDVKM. V was pared by 6 bases and J by 1 base, with 7 bases of the junction left unmatched. The CDR3 bases are TGTGCCAGCAGAAGACAGGGCTCAGGCACAGATACGCAGTATTTT. Translating it yields CASRRQGSGTDTQYF.

This clone came up a few times. The V call is TRBV6-4, the J call TRBJ2-1; D is uncertain. The germline CDR1 and CDR2 sequences are MRHNA and SNTAGT. This CDR3 is built from 14 residues. V was clipped by 2 bases and J by 4 bases, with 9 bases between them. The CDR3: CASSDGSRYNEQFF. DNA for the CDR3: TGTGCCAGCAGTGACGGCTCGAGGTACAATGAGCAGTTCTTC.

The chain carries TRBV15 and TRBJ2-1; 11 bases map to TRBD1. CDR3 length: 16 amino acids. Germline trimming cut 0 bases from V and 7 bases from J; bases unmatched to any gene: 5. Per the germline V gene, CDR1 is LNHNV and CDR2 is YYDKDF (reference sequence). The CDR3 coding sequence is TGTGCCACCAGCAGAGACATGGGACAGGGGGGTAATGAGCAGTTCTTC. It is translated as CATSRDMGQGGNEQFF.

The gene calls are TRBV7-2 and TRBJ2-7; tentatively, D is TRBD1 (5 bases). From germline, CDR1 is SGHTA and CDR2 FQGNSA. CDR3 length: 16 residues. V was trimmed by 0 bases and J by 0 bases, leaving 12 bases between them. Here the CDR3 reads CASSLAQAGNSYEQYF. The CDR3, as DNA: TGTGCCAGCAGCTTAGCGCAGGCAGGGAACTCCTACGAGCAGTACTTC.

The chain uses TRBV27 and TRBJ1-5, with D unresolved. In germline, CDR1 is MNHEY, CDR2 SMNVEV (reference sequence). This CDR3 comprises 14 residues. Trimming took 5 bases from V and 0 from J, leaving 8 bases between them. As DNA, the CDR3 is TGTGCCAGCAGTCGTACCTATAGCAATCAGCCCCAGCATTTT. It is translated as CASSRTYSNQPQHF.

This rearrangement joins TRBV25-1 to TRBJ2-7, with 8 bases lining up with TRBD1. This CDR3 contains 15 residues. Germline V CDR1 and CDR2: MGHDK, SYGVNS. V lost 3 bases and J lost 3; bases outside the gene matches: 7. DNA for the CDR3: TGTGCCAGCAGTGACTCCAAGACAGGGGACTACGAGCAGTACTTC. Its protein product is CASSDSKTGDYEQYF.